This is a list of T cell receptor beta chains from one sample in a study of a mutant IDH1 vaccine in newly diagnosed glioma. Repertoires were generated with immunoSEQ multiplex PCR, while TCRdb's copy carries only in-frame clones and drops some. This sample has about 66,000 clones, with 70% to 85% found just once. No antigen has been assigned to these receptors. The sample was PBMCs, taken from a glioma patient whose treatment included an IDH1 peptide vaccine. All receptors derive from a woman between 50 and 59 years old with glioma. Each CDR3 is given with its conserved first and last residue. Fields, in order: J gene, clone size, V gene, D gene, CDR3 DNA, CDR3 protein. The D gene is left open where the match is weak. Clone size is stated in some rows and not others, as once, few, many or a class when expanded.

>TRBJ1-2|NA|TRBV5-8|NA
TGTGCCAGCAGCGTCCAATTAAGAGCTAACTATGGCTACACCTTC
CASSVQLRANYGYTF
>TRBJ1-3|NA|TRBV19|NA
TGTGCCAGTGACCCTGACGGGAGCTCTGGAAACACCATATATTTT
CASDPDGSSGNTIYF
>TRBJ1-2|NA|TRBV9|NA
TGTGCCAGCAGCGTAGTATCAGGGGCGGGCGGCTACACCTTC
CASSVVSGAGGYTF
>TRBJ1-3|NA|TRBV6-5|NA
TGTGCCAGCAGTTCGGGGGGCAGCTCTGGAAACACCATATATTTT
CASSSGGSSGNTIYF
>TRBJ1-2|NA|TRBV5-6|TRBD1
TGTGCCAGCAGCAGCGGACAGGCCCCCATCTATGGCTACACCTTC
CASSSGQAPIYGYTF
>TRBJ2-7|few|TRBV25-1|NA
TGTGCCAGCAGTGAAGGAAGTCTCTACGAGCAGTACTTC
CASSEGSLYEQYF
>TRBJ2-5|NA|TRBV5-6|NA
TGTGCCAGCAGCTTTCGGGGGCAAGAGACCCAGTACTTC
CASSFRGQETQYF
>TRBJ2-2|few|TRBV6-4|NA
TGTGCCAGCAGTGACTCGATACTTAACACCGGGGAGCTGTTTTTT
CASSDSILNTGELFF
>TRBJ2-2|few|TRBV27|NA
TGTGCCAGCAAACTCCAACGGGGAGCCGGGGAGCTGTTTTTT
CASKLQRGAGELFF
>TRBJ2-3|NA|TRBV7-8|NA
TGTGCCAGCAGCTTTATCGGCGGAGGGAGCACAGATACGCAGTATTTT
CASSFIGGGSTDTQYF
>TRBJ1-1|NA|TRBV5-6|TRBD1
TGTGCCAGCAGCTTTGACAGGGGGACTGAAGCTTTCTTT
CASSFDRGTEAFF
>TRBJ2-2|NA|TRBV18|TRBD1
TGTGCCAGCACCCTGAACCAGGGGGCTAACACCGGGGAGCTGTTTTTT
CASTLNQGANTGELFF
>TRBJ2-3|once|TRBV5-1|TRBD2
TGCGCCAGCAGCTCAACTAGCGGGGCTCCCGATACGCAGTATTTT
CASSSTSGAPDTQYF
>TRBJ2-7|NA|TRBV28|TRBD1
TGTGCCAGCAGTGGACGGACAGGGTGGGAGCAGTACTTC
CASSGRTGWEQYF
>TRBJ2-1|NA|TRBV9|NA
TGTGCCAGCAGCAGAGGGACTGGCAATGAGCAGTTCTTC
CASSRGTGNEQFF
>TRBJ2-3|once|TRBV29-1|NA
TGCAGCGTGGGGAAACAGGGGGGGCTCACAGATACGCAGTATTTT
CSVGKQGGLTDTQYF
>TRBJ2-3|NA|TRBV5-8|NA
TGTGCCAGCAGCCCTACCTTGGACAGAAGCACAGATACGCAGTATTTT
CASSPTLDRSTDTQYF
>TRBJ1-1|NA|TRBV27|NA
TGTGCCAGCAGTGGGGGGCCTTTGGCTTTCTTT
CASSGGPLAFF
>TRBJ2-7|few|TRBV28|NA
TGTGCCAGCAGTCCCGAGGGGAGGAGGGAGCAGTACTTC
CASSPEGRREQYF
>TRBJ1-5|few|TRBV19|NA
TGTGCCAGTAGTCCTGCGGTTAATCAGCCCCAGCATTTT
CASSPAVNQPQHF
>TRBJ1-3|NA|TRBV29-1|NA
TGCAGCGTCCTAGGGTCTGGAAACACCATATATTTT
CSVLGSGNTIYF
>TRBJ1-1|many|TRBV9|NA
TGTGCCAGCAGCGTAGGACAGGCCGGAAGAGCTTTCTTT
CASSVGQAGRAFF
>TRBJ1-3|NA|TRBV29-1|NA
TGCAGCGTTGAGCGCAGGGGTAAAGGAAACACCATATATTTT
CSVERRGKGNTIYF